This TCR beta chain originates from a study of shared clonotypes between healthy human individuals. Background on the study: Each donor contributed plates that comprised three CD4 naive, three CD4 memory, two CD8 naive and one CD8 memory.

Sorted-subset replicate PCR reactions contained roughly 210 ng DNA, corresponding to approximately 30,000 T cell genomes. Here immunoSEQ multiplex PCR was the method, and the copy in TCRdb shows in-frame clones only, minus some. The repertoire includes about 110,000 clones, around 68% of them detected once, and roughly a quarter sits in the top ten. CDR1 is SGHRS, CDR2 YFSETQ, per germline. The V end lost 4 bases, the J end lost 6 bases, and 20 bases lay between the germline ends. This CDR3 contains 15 residues. Findings and limits, study-wide: Sampling included only blood; tissue repertoires likely differ. Naive subsets generally had larger estimated richness than memory subsets.

As to this clone: Its antigen is unidentified.

The receptor was isolated from a woman aged 25 to 39 in good health. V is TRBV5-1 and J is TRBJ2-7; a possible D gene is TRBD2 (5 bases). The sample was memory CD8+ T cells sorted from blood. The subset: CD45RO+ cells pooled with CCR7-negative TemRA cells. CDR3 bases: TGCGCCAGCAGCCCACCGGGATCACACTTGGGCGAGCAGTACTTC. Protein sequence: CASSPPGSHLGEQYF.